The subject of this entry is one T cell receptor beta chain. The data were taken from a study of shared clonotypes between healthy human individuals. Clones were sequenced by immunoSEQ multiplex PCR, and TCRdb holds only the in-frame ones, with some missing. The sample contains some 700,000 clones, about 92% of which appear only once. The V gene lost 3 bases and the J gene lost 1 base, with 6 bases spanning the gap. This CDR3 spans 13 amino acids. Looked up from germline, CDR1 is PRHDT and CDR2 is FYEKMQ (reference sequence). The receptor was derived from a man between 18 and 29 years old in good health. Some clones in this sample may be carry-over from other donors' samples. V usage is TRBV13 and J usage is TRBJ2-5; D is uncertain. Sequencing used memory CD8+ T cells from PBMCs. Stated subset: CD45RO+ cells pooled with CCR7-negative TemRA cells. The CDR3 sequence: CASSFASQETQYF. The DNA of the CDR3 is TGTGCCAGCAGCTTTGCCTCCCAAGAGACCCAGTACTTC.